These 10 T cell receptor beta chains came from one sample sequenced in a study of T cells after yellow fever vaccination. TCRdb reprocessed the 5' RACE reads via MiXCR and lists one record per CDR3 protein. In the table there are about 340,000 distinct CDR3 sequences, more than 8.5% of which are singletons. Material: PBMCs, obtained on the day of the first yellow fever vaccination. All receptors derive from a man aged 18 to 35 who received the YFV17D yellow fever vaccine.

The chain combines TRBV20-1 with TRBJ2-1, with 8 positions matching TRBD1. Germline V gene sequence: CDR1 DFQATT, CDR2 SNEGSKA (reference sequence). CDR3 size: 15 residues. V was pared by 0 bases and J by 4 bases, with 5 bases of the junction left unmatched. CDR3: CSARDRRTGYNEQFF. The DNA of the CDR3 is TGCAGTGCTAGAGATCGGCGGACAGGGTACAATGAGCAGTTCTTC.

This clonotype was recorded many times. The rearrangement links TRBV6-4 to TRBJ2-3; maybe TRBD2 (7 bases). This CDR3 is 14 amino acids long. Germline values: CDR1 MRHNA, CDR2 SNTAGT. Trimming took 2 bases from V and 3 from J, leaving 9 bases between them. CDR3 sequence reads: CASSDGGATDTQYF. The CDR3 coding sequence is TGTGCCAGCAGTGACGGGGGGGCGACAGATACGCAGTATTTT.

The chain joins TRBV9 to TRBJ2-7, with D possibly being TRBD1 (5 bases). The CDR3 is made up of 14 amino acids. Germline lookup yields CDR1 SGDLS and CDR2 YYNGEE. Trimming cost V 4 bases and J 5 bases, with 16 bases left between them. This CDR3 is CASSPVGPIDEQYF. CDR3 bases: TGTGCCAGCAGCCCAGTGGGGCCTATCGACGAGCAGTACTTC.

This clonotype was found a few times. The chain employs TRBV4-3 and TRBJ2-7; unclear D gene. V lost 0 bases to trimming and J lost 5 bases, with 17 bases between them. The CDR3 has 16 amino acids. Germline-derived CDR1 and CDR2 are LGHNA and YSLEER. CDR3 DNA: TGCGCCAGCAGCCAAGAAGGCGCAGATCCAAAGGACGAGCAGTACTTC. It is translated as CASSQEGADPKDEQYF.

Many counts were recorded for this clonotype. V usage is TRBV7-9 and J usage is TRBJ2-3; no clear D gene. The CDR3 is made up of 13 amino acids. V shed 5 bases and J shed 1 base, with 7 bases lying between them. Germline CDR1 SEHNR, CDR2 FQNEAQ (reference sequence). The DNA of the CDR3 is TGTGCCAGCAGCCCGGAAGGCACAGATACGCAGTATTTT. Its translation: CASSPEGTDTQYF.

This clonotype was seen at least ten times. The chain carries TRBV12-3 or TRBV12-4 and TRBJ1-4, with 7 bases fitting TRBD1. The CDR3 is 14 amino acids. V lost 5 bases and J lost 7; bases outside the gene matches: 7. The CDR3 here is CASSRDRRSEKLFF. CDR3 nucleotides: TGTGCCAGCAGTCGGGACAGAAGGAGTGAAAAACTGTTTTTT.

This clonotype was seen only a few times. The genes are TRBV4-3 and TRBJ1-1, with 8 positions matching TRBD1. The CDR3 is made up of 16 amino acids. With 0 bases clipped from V and 7 bases from J, the junction kept 10 bases outside the gene matches. Germline V gene sequence: CDR1 LGHNA, CDR2 YSLEER. The CDR3 DNA reads TGCGCCAGCAGCCAAGATCCCGGACAGGGCGACCTTGAAGCTTTCTTT. As protein: CASSQDPGQGDLEAFF.

The chain couples TRBV20-1 to TRBJ2-3, with unresolved D. Trimming took off 7 bases at V and 6 bases at J, with 20 bases between the two ends. Germline V gene sequence: CDR1 DFQATT, CDR2 SNEGSKA (reference sequence). This CDR3 has 14 amino acids. CDR3 region: CSVSTGPPLDTQYF. The CDR3 DNA follows: TGCAGTGTTTCAACCGGGCCCCCGCTGGATACGCAGTATTTT.

This clonotype has a handful of counts. The V and J genes are TRBV5-1 and TRBJ2-7, with D uncertain. The CDR3 loop spans 14 amino acids. Germline V gives CDR1 SGHRS, CDR2 YFSETQ. V shed 4 bases and J shed 10 bases, with 21 bases lying between them. CDR3 in amino acids: CASSLDPDTGVQYF. Here the CDR3 DNA reads TGCGCCAGCAGCCTGGACCCTGATACGGGCGTCCAGTACTTC.

This clonotype was found a few times. V and J are TRBV7-9 and TRBJ2-1; tentative D call: TRBD1 (7 bases). Trimming stripped 5 bases from V and 8 bases from J, with 16 bases between. CDR3 length: 14 amino acids. CDR1 is SEHNR and CDR2 is FQNEAQ in the germline V gene (reference sequence). As DNA, the CDR3 is TGTGCCAGCAGCCCGCGGGACAGTATGGATGAGCAGTTCTTC. It yields the protein CASSPRDSMDEQFF.